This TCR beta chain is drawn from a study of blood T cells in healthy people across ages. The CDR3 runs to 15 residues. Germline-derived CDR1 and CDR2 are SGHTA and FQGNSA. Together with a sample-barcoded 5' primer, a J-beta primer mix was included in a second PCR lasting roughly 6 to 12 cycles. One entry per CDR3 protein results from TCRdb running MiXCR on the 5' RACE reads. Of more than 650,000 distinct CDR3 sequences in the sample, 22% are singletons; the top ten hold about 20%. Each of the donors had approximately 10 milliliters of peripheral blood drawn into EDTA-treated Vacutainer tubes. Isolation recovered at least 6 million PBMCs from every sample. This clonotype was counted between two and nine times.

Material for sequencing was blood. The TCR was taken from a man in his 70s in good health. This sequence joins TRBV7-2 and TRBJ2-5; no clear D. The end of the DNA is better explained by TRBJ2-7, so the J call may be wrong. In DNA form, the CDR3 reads TGTGCCAGCAGCTTAGGCTTCCTTTTCTCCTACGAGCAGTACTTC. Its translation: CASSLGFLFSYEQYF.